Below, one T cell receptor (beta chain) is given with its context. The CDR3 spans 14 residues. Unmatched junction bases numbered 4, after V lost 2 bases and J lost 8 bases. CDR1 is SGHTA, CDR2 FQGNSA, per germline. Clones were read by immunoSEQ multiplex PCR, and TCRdb kept only the in-frame ones, dropping some. The sample comprises a few hundred thousand clones, less than 90% of which are singletons, and 6.5% to 8.5% rests with the top ten. This record comes from a study of blood T cell repertoires in COVID-19. Study summary: There were acute and convalescent COVID-19 samples, and they came from the United States, Italy and Spain. Nucleic acid was either cDNA or gDNA, and it came from T cells, B-cell-depleted T cells, or PBMCs.

Cohort assignment relied on participant-reported clinical history. What the recovered Cohort 3 donors had was two negative PCRs, clearance, or symptom resolution. The TCR was taken from a woman aged 60-70 years who had recovered from COVID-19. Sequenced: PBMCs or T cells enriched from blood (not recorded which). The J gene is TRBJ2-1, the V gene TRBV7-2, with TRBD1 identical over 9 bases. CDR3 in DNA: TGTGCCAGCAGCTTACCGGGACAGGGATATGAGCAGTTCTTC. It codes for CASSLPGQGYEQFF.